This T cell receptor beta chain appears in the sequencing data of a study of metastatic and nonmetastatic thyroid tumors. Per the germline V gene, CDR1 is WNHNN and CDR2 is SYGVQD (reference sequence). The CDR3 is 13 amino acids. Trimming cost V 3 bases and J 3 bases, with 6 bases left between them. TCRdb called clones again from the PCR reads with MiXCR. Altogether under 20,000 clones are present, about 32% being singletons, with the ten largest covering 20% to 25%. In this sample, this clone turned up many times. Among the patients, none had received any treatment before thyroid surgery. Sequences were obtained from tumor tissue. The TCR sequence derives from a male donor with papillary thyroid cancer or a benign thyroid nodule (not recorded which). Some clones in this sample may be carry-over from other donors' samples. This chain links TRBV10-1 with TRBJ2-4; D may be TRBD2 (5 bases). The CDR3 reads CASSDGDKNIQYF. In nucleotides, the CDR3 is TGCGCCAGCAGTGACGGGGACAAAAACATTCAGTACTTC.